The following is a T cell receptor (beta chain) sequence with its context. This specimen belongs to a study of control samples from healthy donors and cancer patients. Sequencing was performed with immunoSEQ multiplex PCR; in TCRdb, only in-frame clones are kept and a portion is missing. Of tens of thousands of clones in the sample, 94% were seen once. Sequenced material: blood. The TCR originated in a man aged 25 to 40 in good health.

The CDR3, as DNA: TGTGCCATCGGTCCGCTGGCGGGGGGTACTGGAAACACCATATATTTT. Its translation is CAIGPLAGGTGNTIYF. The chain combines TRBV10-3 with TRBJ1-3; tentatively, D is TRBD1 (5 bases). V lost 8 bases and J lost 2, with 19 bases in between. This CDR3 spans 16 amino acids. In germline, CDR1 is ENHRY, CDR2 SYGVKD.